What follows are 16 T cell receptor beta chains derived from one specimen sequenced in a study of blood T cell repertoires in COVID-19. Profiling relied on immunoSEQ multiplex PCR, and the TCRdb table lists in-frame clones only, not all of them. This table holds approximately 180,000 clones, 75% to 85% found once. The sequencing sample was made of PBMCs or T cells enriched from blood (not recorded which). The receptors shown here come from a man aged 50 to 59 who had recovered from COVID-19.

The genes are TRBV9 and TRBJ1-3; 7 bases map to TRBD1. V was clipped by 4 bases and J by 5 bases; unmatched bases: 9. This CDR3 has 15 residues. Germline V CDR1 and CDR2: SGDLS, YYNGEE. CDR3: CASSSVGGRRNTIYF. The CDR3 DNA reads TGTGCCAGCAGCTCTGTAGGGGGCCGAAGAAACACCATATATTTT.

The chain joins TRBV11-3 to TRBJ2-1; D ambiguous. The ends were cut back, 0 bases at V and 6 bases at J, with 12 bases in the middle. Germline V gene sequence: CDR1 SGHNT, CDR2 YENEEA. The CDR3 is made up of 15 amino acids. CDR3 sequence (DNA): TGTGCCAGCAGCTTAGATTTTAGGAGCCGCAATGAGCAGTTCTTC. It specifies CASSLDFRSRNEQFF. The full variable domain, with the rest looked up from reference TRBV11-3 and TRBJ2-1, is EAGVVQSPRYKIIEKKQPVAFWCNPISGHNTLYWYLQNLGQGPELLIRYENEEAVDDSQLPKDRFSAERLKGVDSTLKIQPAELGDSAVYLCASSLDFRSRNEQFFGPGTRLTVL.

This clone showed up just once. V usage is TRBV6-5 and J usage is TRBJ1-1; tentatively, D is TRBD1 (5 bases). Trimming stripped 11 bases from V and 2 bases from J, with 15 bases between. The germline V gene encodes CDR1 MNHEY and CDR2 SVGAGI. The CDR3 consists of 13 residues. The DNA for the CDR3 is TGTGCCGGCACTGTGACAGCCAACACTGAAGCTTTCTTT. It is translated as CAGTVTANTEAFF.

The V and J genes are TRBV7-9 and TRBJ1-4, with TRBD1 matching over 7 bases. The CDR3 totals 16 residues. The germline gives CDR1 SEHNR, CDR2 FQNEAQ (reference sequence). After removal of 3 bases from V and 6 bases from J, the junction contained 10 bases not matched to a gene. CDR3 DNA sequence: TGTGCCAGCAGCTTTGGACAGGACAGCGGACATGAAAAACTGTTTTTT. Translated, it gives CASSFGQDSGHEKLFF.

The J gene is TRBJ1-5, the V gene TRBV18; tentative D call: TRBD1 (6 bases). The germline gives CDR1 KGHSH, CDR2 LQKENI. This CDR3 is built from 14 residues. V lost 3 bases and J 5 bases, leaving 11 bases between the germline ends. The CDR3 nucleotides read TGTGCCAGCTCACCGCAGGGGCAGCATCAGCCCCAGCATTTT. It is translated as CASSPQGQHQPQHF. The full variable domain, in which reference TRBV18 and TRBJ1-5 provide the parts outside the CDR3, is NAGVMQNPRHLVRRRGQEARLRCSPMKGHSHVYWYRQLPEEGLKFMVYLQKENIIDESGMPKERFSAEFPKEGPSILRIQQVVRGDSAAYFCASSPQGQHQPQHFGDGTRLSIL.

J is TRBJ2-7 and V is TRBV10-3, with TRBD1 matching over 11 bases. With 3 bases clipped from V and 7 bases from J, the junction kept 14 bases outside the gene matches. CDR1 is ENHRY and CDR2 is SYGVKD in the germline V gene. This CDR3 comprises 17 residues. The CDR3 nucleotides read TGTGCCATCAGTGATTCTTTTCAGGGGACAGGGGGTAGAGAGCAGTACTTC. Protein: CAISDSFQGTGGREQYF.

This chain uses TRBV15 with TRBJ1-2; D possibly corresponds to TRBD1 (6 bases). Trimming took off 0 bases at V and 4 bases at J, with 9 bases between the two ends. The CDR3 spans 14 residues. In germline, CDR1 is LNHNV, CDR2 YYDKDF (reference sequence). CDR3 sequence: CATSREGGAYGYTF. CDR3 in DNA: TGTGCCACCAGCAGAGAAGGGGGGGCCTATGGCTACACCTTC. Using reference TRBV15 and TRBJ1-2 for the parts outside the CDR3, the full variable domain is DAMVIQNPRYQVTQFGKPVTLSCSQTLNHNVMYWYQQKSSQAPKLLFHYYDKDFNNEADTPDNFQSRRPNTSFCFLDIRSPGLGDTAMYLCATSREGGAYGYTFGSGTRLTVV.

This chain joins TRBV18 and TRBJ2-2; the match to TRBD1 covers 8 bases. The CDR3 is made up of 15 amino acids. The trim removed 3 bases at V and 7 bases at J, leaving 7 bases unmatched. Germline loops: CDR1 KGHSH, CDR2 LQKENI. CDR3 residues: CASSPRQGKNGELFF. CDR3 DNA sequence: TGTGCCAGCTCACCCAGACAGGGGAAGAACGGGGAGCTGTTTTTT.

The chain uses TRBV6-5 and TRBJ1-1; D is uncertain. This CDR3 is 14 amino acids long. V was shortened by 0 bases and J by 2 bases, with 7 bases between the two germline ends. The germline V gene has CDR1 MNHEY and CDR2 SVGAGI. CDR3 nucleotide sequence: TGTGCCAGCAGTTACTCCACACAAAACACTGAAGCTTTCTTT. Its protein product is CASSYSTQNTEAFF.

The J gene is TRBJ2-7, the V gene TRBV5-6, with D hard to call. V was cut by 1 base and J by 3 bases, with 8 bases left in between. Germline V gene data show CDR1 as SGHDT and CDR2 as YYEEEE. This CDR3 has 13 residues. CDR3 sequence reads: CASSLTVVYEQYF. DNA of the CDR3: TGTGCCAGCAGCTTGACAGTAGTCTACGAGCAGTACTTC.

The rearrangement links TRBV29-1 to TRBJ1-2, with D perhaps matching TRBD1 (6 bases). V gave up 4 bases and J gave up 4 bases, with 13 bases separating them. The CDR3 extends over 13 amino acids. The germline V gene encodes CDR1 SQVTM and CDR2 ANQGSEA. CDR3 nucleotides: TGCAGCGTTGTAGGGGGAGCCGGCTATGGCTACACCTTC. Its translation is CSVVGGAGYGYTF.

The V and J genes are TRBV5-1 and TRBJ2-2; no definite D call. Trimming removed 0 bases from V and 4 bases from J, with 13 bases in between. From germline, CDR1 is SGHRS and CDR2 YFSETQ. This CDR3 has 16 amino acids. In DNA form, the CDR3 reads TGCGCCAGCAGCTTGGACTCTTTTGCCGCCACCGGGGAGCTGTTTTTT. It yields the protein CASSLDSFAATGELFF.

This clone was detected a few times. This rearrangement joins TRBV29-1 to TRBJ1-2, with D unclear. The CDR3 is 12 amino acids. V lost 5 bases and J lost 0, with 7 bases in between. Per germline, CDR1 SQVTM and CDR2 ANQGSEA. DNA of the CDR3: TGCAGCGTTTTGAGGACTAACTATGGCTACACCTTC. Encoded protein: CSVLRTNYGYTF.

The chain uses TRBV5-6 and TRBJ2-4; 10 positions agree with TRBD1. Losses at the gene ends were 2 bases for V and 5 bases for J; bases not matched to a gene: 1. Germline CDR1 and CDR2: SGHDT and YYEEEE. The CDR3 sequence is 14 residues long. The CDR3 region is CASSLGQGENIQYF. CDR3 in DNA: TGTGCCAGCAGCTTAGGACAGGGGGAAAACATTCAGTACTTC.

By sample share, this clone is medium-sized (0.01 to 0.1%). V and J are TRBV10-1 and TRBJ2-4; D is undetermined. V lost 0 bases to trimming and J lost 3 bases, with 6 bases between them. The CDR3 has 14 residues. Germline V CDR1 and CDR2: WNHNN, SYGVQD (reference sequence). CDR3 DNA: TGCGCCAGCAGTGAGTCGAGCCGCAAAAACATTCAGTACTTC. Translated: CASSESSRKNIQYF.

The chain combines TRBV6-5 with TRBJ1-1; D uncertain. From germline, CDR1 is MNHEY and CDR2 SVGAGI. V lost 0 bases, J lost 5 bases, and 10 bases lay in between. The CDR3 spans 14 residues. The CDR3 loop is CASSYSRVETEAFF. CDR3 in DNA: TGTGCCAGCAGTTACTCGAGAGTTGAGACTGAAGCTTTCTTT.